This T cell receptor (beta chain) was recorded in a study of beta chain features in type 1 diabetes. The germline V gene has CDR1 MNHNY and CDR2 SVGAGI (reference sequence). CDR3 length equals 15 residues. Deletions cut 5 bases from V and 4 bases from J, with 15 bases between. The investigators reverse transcribed all of the isolated RNA, so they sequenced expressed TCRB transcripts. The table came from immunoSEQ multiplex PCR; TCRdb's copy has only in-frame clones and leaves some out. Of under 500,000 clones in the sample, over 25% were seen once. This clone was detected only once. Antigen specificity is unknown. General study points: cDNA-based sequencing might over-represent cells highly expressing TCR.

Sequencing was carried out using naive CD4+ T cells from blood. The rearrangement joins TRBV6-6 to TRBJ2-1; a possible D gene is TRBD1 (6 bases). The source is a man between 18 and 35 years old in good health. CDR3 sequence (DNA): TGTGCCAGCAGTGTTCCCGGGACACCATACAATGAGCAGTTCTTC. This encodes CASSVPGTPYNEQFF.